This T cell receptor beta chain was observed in a study of blood T cell repertoires in COVID-19. Overall study context: Sites across the United States, Italy and Spain contributed samples from acute and convalescent COVID-19.

Authors' methods: Reference gene primer amplification in the assay estimated nucleated cell counts. Profiled with immunoSEQ multiplex PCR; TCRdb holds only in-frame clones, not every one. V, J and clone size are those of that table, while D and trimming were read from the DNA. The table includes around 270,000 clones, approximately 87% detected once. The source is a woman in her forties or fifties with acute or convalescent COVID-19. The sample taken for sequencing was peripheral blood.

The CDR3 DNA reads TGCGCCAGCAGCTTGGGCTTCGGGATGAACACTGAAGCTTTCTTT. As protein: CASSLGFGMNTEAFF. This sequence joins TRBV5-1 and TRBJ1-1, with unresolved D. The CDR3 consists of 15 residues. Germline loops: CDR1 SGHRS, CDR2 YFSETQ. The germline V and J ends were trimmed by 0 bases and 0 bases, with 9 bases remaining between them.